Following are 7 T cell receptor beta chains from one sample sequenced in a study of blood T cells in healthy people across ages. A J-beta primer mix and a sample-barcoded 5' primer were used in a second PCR of about 7 to 12 cycles. Via MiXCR, TCRdb re-called the 5' RACE reads, giving one row per CDR3 protein. The sample comprises about 1,400,000 distinct CDR3 sequences, roughly 59% of which are singletons, and roughly 6.3% rests with the top ten. The material sequenced was blood. Source of these receptors: a man aged 18-30 years in good health.

Written as DNA, the CDR3 is TGTGCCAGCAGGCCACAGGGGGACGTCTATGGCTACACCTTC. The encoded protein is CASRPQGDVYGYTF. The chain carries TRBV28 and TRBJ1-2; 8 bases map to TRBD1. Germline CDR1 and CDR2: MDHEN and SYDVKM. The CDR3 sequence is 14 residues long. Trimming at V came to 6 bases and at J to 4 bases, leaving 7 bases not matched to a gene.

In its sample, this clonotype was seen a few times. V and J are TRBV12-3 or TRBV12-4 and TRBJ2-5, with 8 bases lining up with TRBD2. V lost 3 bases, J lost 5 bases, and 5 bases stayed unmatched. This CDR3 comprises 14 residues. CDR3 sequence: CASSFSVAGETQYF. The CDR3 nucleotides read TGTGCCAGCAGTTTCTCTGTAGCGGGGGAGACCCAGTACTTC.

The gene calls are TRBV7-8 and TRBJ1-1; D unclear. V lost 3 bases and J lost 8, with 13 bases in between. The CDR3 runs to 13 residues. CDR1 and CDR2 from the germline V gene are SGHVS and FQNEAQ. The CDR3 is CASSFNTDQEAFF. Here the CDR3 DNA reads TGTGCCAGCAGCTTTAATACAGACCAAGAAGCTTTCTTT.

The CDR3 nucleotides are TGTGCTAGTGCTTCAGGGGAAGAGGGCACAGATACGCAGTATTTT. Translated: CASASGEEGTDTQYF. This chain links TRBV12-5 with TRBJ2-3; D perhaps matches TRBD1 (6 bases). V gave up 7 bases and J gave up 1 base, with 15 bases separating them. Per germline, CDR1 LGHNT and CDR2 FRNRAP. CDR3 length: 15 residues.

This clonotype was seen a single time. A much larger clone is a single base away; this may be a read error. The CDR3 bases are TGTGCCAGCAGTTACTGGGACAGGGGCTACAATGAGCAGTACTTC. Translation: CASSYWDRGYNEQYF. The V gene is TRBV6-2 or TRBV6-3, the J gene TRBJ2-1; 10 bases map to TRBD1. The end of the DNA fits TRBJ2-7 better, so the J call may be wrong. Germline CDR1 reads MNHEY; CDR2 reads SVGEGT. CDR3 length equals 15 residues.

This chain connects TRBV6-1 to TRBJ2-5; the D gene is possibly TRBD1 (5 bases). The CDR3 loop spans 15 amino acids. In germline, CDR1 is MNHNS, CDR2 SASEGT. V was shortened by 2 bases and J by 11 bases, with 21 bases between the two germline ends. The CDR3 spells CASSESPSVETEQYF. For the CDR3, the DNA is TGTGCCAGCAGTGAAAGCCCATCGGTTGAGACAGAGCAGTACTTC.

This sequence joins TRBV2 and TRBJ2-3; 7 bases fit TRBD2. The CDR3 spans 14 residues. Germline CDR1 SNHLY, CDR2 FYNNEI. Trimming took 6 bases from V and 1 from J; bases not matched to a gene: 4. In nucleotides, the CDR3 is TGTGCCAGCAGGCCACGGGGGGGCACAGATACGCAGTATTTT. This translates into CASRPRGGTDTQYF.